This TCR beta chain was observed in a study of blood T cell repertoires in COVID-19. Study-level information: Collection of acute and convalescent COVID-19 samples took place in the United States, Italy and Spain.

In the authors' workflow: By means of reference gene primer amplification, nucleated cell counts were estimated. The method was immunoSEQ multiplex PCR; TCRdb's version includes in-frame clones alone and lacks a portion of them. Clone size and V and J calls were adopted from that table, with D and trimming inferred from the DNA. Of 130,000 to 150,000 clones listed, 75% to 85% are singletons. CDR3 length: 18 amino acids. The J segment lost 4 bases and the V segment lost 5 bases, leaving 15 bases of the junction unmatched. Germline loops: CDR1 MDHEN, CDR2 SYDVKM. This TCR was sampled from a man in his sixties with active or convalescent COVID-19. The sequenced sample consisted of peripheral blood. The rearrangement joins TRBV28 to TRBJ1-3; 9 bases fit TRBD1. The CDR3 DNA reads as TGTGCCAGCAGTCAACTTCCATCGACAGGGGGGTGGGGAAACACCATATATTTT. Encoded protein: CASSQLPSTGGWGNTIYF. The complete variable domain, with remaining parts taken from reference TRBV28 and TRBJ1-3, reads DVKVTQSSRYLVKRTGEKVFLECVQDMDHENMFWYRQDPGLGLRLIYFSYDVKMKEKGDIPEGYSVSREKKERFSLILESASTNQTSMYLCASSQLPSTGGWGNTIYFGEGSWLTVV.